This TCR beta chain was observed in a study of patients and donors after allogeneic stem cell transplantation. TCRdb independently ran MiXCR on the RT-PCR reads; one entry per CDR3 protein. This sample has 20,000 to 25,000 distinct CDR3 sequences, with about 28% found just once. Trimming at V came to 8 bases and at J to 9 bases, leaving 9 bases not matched to a gene. This CDR3 contains 11 residues. Germline V CDR1 and CDR2: SQVTM, ANQGSEA. This clonotype was picked up a small number of times. The clonotype was recovered from a human donor who was either an allogeneic HSCT recipient or a stem cell or donor lymphocyte infusion donor (not recorded which). It is not recorded whose cells these are; they may come from a transplant donor. This sequence joins TRBV29-1 and TRBJ2-7, with 8 bases lining up with TRBD1. The sample was blood, either unsorted or a sorted T cell fraction (not recorded which). The CDR3 nucleotides are TGCAGCTTCCGAGGACAGGGCAGGCAGTACTTC. The encoded protein is CSFRGQGRQYF.